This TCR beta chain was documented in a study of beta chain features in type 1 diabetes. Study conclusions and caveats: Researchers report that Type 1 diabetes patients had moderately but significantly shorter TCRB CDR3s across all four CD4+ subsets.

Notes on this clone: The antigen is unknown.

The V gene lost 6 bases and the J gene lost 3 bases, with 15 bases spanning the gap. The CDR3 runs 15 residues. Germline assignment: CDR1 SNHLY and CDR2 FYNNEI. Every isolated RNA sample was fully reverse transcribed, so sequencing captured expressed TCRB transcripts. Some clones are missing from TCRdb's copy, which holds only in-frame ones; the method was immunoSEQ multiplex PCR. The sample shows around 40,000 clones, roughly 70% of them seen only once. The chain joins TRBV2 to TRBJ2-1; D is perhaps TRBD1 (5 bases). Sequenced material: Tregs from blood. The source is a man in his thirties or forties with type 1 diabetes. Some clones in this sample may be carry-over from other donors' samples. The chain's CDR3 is CASRSTAWGYNEQFF. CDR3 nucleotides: TGTGCCAGCAGATCGACAGCCTGGGGCTACAATGAGCAGTTCTTC.